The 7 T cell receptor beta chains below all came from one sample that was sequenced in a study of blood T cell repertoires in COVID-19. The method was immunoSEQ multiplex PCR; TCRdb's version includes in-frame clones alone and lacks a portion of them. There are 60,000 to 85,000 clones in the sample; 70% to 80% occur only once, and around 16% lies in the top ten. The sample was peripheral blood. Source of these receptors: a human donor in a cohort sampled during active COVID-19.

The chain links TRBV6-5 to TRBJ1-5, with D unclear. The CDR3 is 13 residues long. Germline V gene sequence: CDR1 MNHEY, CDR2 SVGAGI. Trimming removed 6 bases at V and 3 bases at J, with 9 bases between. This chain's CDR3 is CASSRQDNQPQHF. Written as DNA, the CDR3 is TGTGCCAGCAGCAGACAAGACAATCAGCCCCAGCATTTT.

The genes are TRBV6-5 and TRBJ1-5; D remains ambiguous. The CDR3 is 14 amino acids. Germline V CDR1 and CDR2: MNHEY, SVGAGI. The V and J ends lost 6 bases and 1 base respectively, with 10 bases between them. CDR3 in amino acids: CASRTTMSNQPQHF. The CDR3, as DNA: TGTGCCAGCAGAACAACGATGAGCAATCAGCCCCAGCATTTT.

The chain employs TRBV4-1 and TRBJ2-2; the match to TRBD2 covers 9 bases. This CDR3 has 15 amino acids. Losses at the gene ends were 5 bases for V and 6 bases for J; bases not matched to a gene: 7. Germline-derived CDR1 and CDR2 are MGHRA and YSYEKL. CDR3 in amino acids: CASSSTSGNPGELFF. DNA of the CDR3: TGCGCCAGCAGCTCGACTAGCGGCAACCCCGGGGAGCTGTTTTTT.

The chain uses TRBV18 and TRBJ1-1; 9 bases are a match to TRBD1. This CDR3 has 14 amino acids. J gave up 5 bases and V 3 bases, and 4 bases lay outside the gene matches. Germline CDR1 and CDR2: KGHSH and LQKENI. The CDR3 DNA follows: TGTGCCAGCTCACCGGGGACAGGGCTAACTGAAGCTTTCTTT. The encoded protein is CASSPGTGLTEAFF. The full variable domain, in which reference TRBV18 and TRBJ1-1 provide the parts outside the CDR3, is NAGVMQNPRHLVRRRGQEARLRCSPMKGHSHVYWYRQLPEEGLKFMVYLQKENIIDESGMPKERFSAEFPKEGPSILRIQQVVRGDSAAYFCASSPGTGLTEAFFGQGTRLTVV.

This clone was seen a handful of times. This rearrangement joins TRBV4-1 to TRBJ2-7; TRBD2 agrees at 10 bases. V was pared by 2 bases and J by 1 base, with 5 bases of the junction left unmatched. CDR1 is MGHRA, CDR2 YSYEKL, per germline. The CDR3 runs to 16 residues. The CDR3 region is CASSQTSGIRSYEQYF. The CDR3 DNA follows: TGCGCCAGCAGCCAAACTAGCGGGATTAGGTCCTACGAGCAGTACTTC.

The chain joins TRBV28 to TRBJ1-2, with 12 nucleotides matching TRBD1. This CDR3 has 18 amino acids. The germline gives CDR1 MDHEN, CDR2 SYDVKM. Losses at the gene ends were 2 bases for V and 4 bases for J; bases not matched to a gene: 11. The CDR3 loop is CASSLVSGGQGAVYGYTF. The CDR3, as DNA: TGTGCCAGCAGTTTAGTTTCGGGGGGACAGGGGGCGGTCTATGGCTACACCTTC.

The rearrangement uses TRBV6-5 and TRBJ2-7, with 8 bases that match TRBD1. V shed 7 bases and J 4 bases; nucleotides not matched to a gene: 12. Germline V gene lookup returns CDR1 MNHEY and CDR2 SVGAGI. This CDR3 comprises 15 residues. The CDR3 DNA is TGTGCCAGCAAGGATCAGGGGGCAGCTAGTTACGAGCAGTACTTC. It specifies CASKDQGAASYEQYF.